This record looks at one TCR beta chain sequence and its context. The V end lost 0 bases, the J end lost 0 bases, and 7 bases lay between the germline ends. Germline CDR1 is SGHRS and CDR2 is YFSETQ. This CDR3 has 15 amino acids. This entry is derived from a study of blood T cell repertoires in COVID-19. Clones were read by immunoSEQ multiplex PCR, and TCRdb kept only the in-frame ones, dropping some. The sample contains 350,000 or so clones, about 88% of which appear only once. Participants reported their clinical history, and cohort assignment relied on those reports. This TCR was sampled from a woman aged 25-40 years who had been exposed to COVID-19. Sequenced: PBMCs or T cells enriched from blood (not recorded which). V usage is TRBV5-1 and J usage is TRBJ1-3, with D uncertain. Here the CDR3 reads CASSLAGVSGNTIYF. As DNA, the CDR3 is TGCGCCAGCAGCTTGGCCGGGGTCTCTGGAAACACCATATATTTT.